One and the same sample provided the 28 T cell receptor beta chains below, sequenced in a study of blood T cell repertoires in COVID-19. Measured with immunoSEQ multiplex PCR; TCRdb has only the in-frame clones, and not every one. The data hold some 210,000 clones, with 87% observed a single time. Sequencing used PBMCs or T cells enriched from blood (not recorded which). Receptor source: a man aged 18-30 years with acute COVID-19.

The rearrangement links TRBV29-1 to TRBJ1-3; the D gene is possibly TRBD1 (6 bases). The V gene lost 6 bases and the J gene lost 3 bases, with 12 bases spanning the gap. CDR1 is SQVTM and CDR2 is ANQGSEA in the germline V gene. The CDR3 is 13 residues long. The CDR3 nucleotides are TGCAGCGTCTCTGGACAGAGTGGAAACACCATATATTTT. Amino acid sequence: CSVSGQSGNTIYF. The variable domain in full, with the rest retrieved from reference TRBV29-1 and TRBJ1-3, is SAVISQKPSRDICQRGTSLTIQCQVDSQVTMMFWYRQQPGQSLTLIATANQGSEATYESGFVIDKFPISRPNLTFSTLTVSNMSPEDSSIYLCSVSGQSGNTIYFGEGSWLTVV.

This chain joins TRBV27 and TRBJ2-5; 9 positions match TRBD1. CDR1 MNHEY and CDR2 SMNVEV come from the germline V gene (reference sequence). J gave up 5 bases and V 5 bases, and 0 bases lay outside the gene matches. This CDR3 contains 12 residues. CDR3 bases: TGTGCCAGCAGTGGACAGGGGGAGACCCAGTACTTC. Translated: CASSGQGETQYF.

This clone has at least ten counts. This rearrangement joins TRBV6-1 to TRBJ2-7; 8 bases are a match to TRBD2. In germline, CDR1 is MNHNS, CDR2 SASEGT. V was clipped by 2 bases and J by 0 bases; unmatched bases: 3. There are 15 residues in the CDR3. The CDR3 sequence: CASSEISGSSYEQYF. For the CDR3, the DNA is TGTGCCAGCAGTGAAATAAGCGGGAGCTCCTACGAGCAGTACTTC.

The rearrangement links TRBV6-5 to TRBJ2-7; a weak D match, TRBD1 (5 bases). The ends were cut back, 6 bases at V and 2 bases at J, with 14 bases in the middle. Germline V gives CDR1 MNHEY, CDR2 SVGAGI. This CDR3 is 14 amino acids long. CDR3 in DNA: TGTGCCAGCAGCCAGGGAATCGAACCCTACGAGCAGTACTTC. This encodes CASSQGIEPYEQYF.

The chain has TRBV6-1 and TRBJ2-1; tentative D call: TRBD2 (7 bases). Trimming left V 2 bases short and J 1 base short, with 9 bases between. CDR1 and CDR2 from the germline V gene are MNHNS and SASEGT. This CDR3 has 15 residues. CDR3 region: CASSERGASYNEQFF. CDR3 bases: TGTGCCAGCAGTGAACGGGGGGCTTCCTACAATGAGCAGTTCTTC.

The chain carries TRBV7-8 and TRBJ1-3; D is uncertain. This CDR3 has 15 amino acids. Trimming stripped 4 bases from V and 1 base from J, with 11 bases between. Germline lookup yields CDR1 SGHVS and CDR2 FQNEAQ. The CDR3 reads CASSSRALSGNTIYF. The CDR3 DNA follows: TGTGCCAGCAGCTCCCGAGCCCTATCTGGAAACACCATATATTTT.

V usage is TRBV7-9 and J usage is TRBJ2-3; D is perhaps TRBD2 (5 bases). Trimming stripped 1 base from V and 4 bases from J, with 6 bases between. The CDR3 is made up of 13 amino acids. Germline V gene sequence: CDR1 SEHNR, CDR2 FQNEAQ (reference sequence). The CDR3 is CASSLVDSDTQYF. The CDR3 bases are TGTGCCAGCAGCTTAGTGGACTCAGATACGCAGTATTTT.

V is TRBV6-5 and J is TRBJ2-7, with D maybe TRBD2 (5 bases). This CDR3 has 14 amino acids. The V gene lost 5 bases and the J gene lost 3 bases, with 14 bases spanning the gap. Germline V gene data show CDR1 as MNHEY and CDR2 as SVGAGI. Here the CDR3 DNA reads TGTGCCAGCAGTATCGGACTGATAAGCTACGAGCAGTACTTC. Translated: CASSIGLISYEQYF.

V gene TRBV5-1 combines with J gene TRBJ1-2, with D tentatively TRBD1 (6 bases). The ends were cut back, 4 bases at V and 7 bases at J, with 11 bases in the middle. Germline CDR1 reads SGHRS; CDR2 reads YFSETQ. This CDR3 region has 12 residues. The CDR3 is CASSARTAGYTF. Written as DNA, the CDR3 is TGCGCCAGCAGCGCCCGGACAGCTGGCTACACCTTC.

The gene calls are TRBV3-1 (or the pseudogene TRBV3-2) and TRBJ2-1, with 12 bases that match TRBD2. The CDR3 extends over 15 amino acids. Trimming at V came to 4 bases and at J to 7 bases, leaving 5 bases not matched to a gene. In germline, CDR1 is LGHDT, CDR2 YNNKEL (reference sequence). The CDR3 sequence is CASSLLAGGINEQFF. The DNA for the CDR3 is TGTGCCAGCAGCCTCCTAGCGGGAGGGATAAATGAGCAGTTCTTC.

The CDR3 coding sequence is TGTGCCAGCAGCTCATACCCGACAGGGTTGACCTATGGCTACACCTTC. Translating gives CASSSYPTGLTYGYTF. The gene calls are TRBV7-2 and TRBJ1-2; the match to TRBD1 covers 7 bases. The CDR3 loop spans 16 amino acids. J was trimmed by 4 bases and V by 4 bases; bases with no gene match: 12. CDR1 is SGHTA, CDR2 FQGNSA, per germline.

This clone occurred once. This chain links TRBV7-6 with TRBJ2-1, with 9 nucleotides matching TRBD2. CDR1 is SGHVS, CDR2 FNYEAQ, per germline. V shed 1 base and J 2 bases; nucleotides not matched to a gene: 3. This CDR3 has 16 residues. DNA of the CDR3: TGTGCCAGCAGCTTAGGAGCGGGGGGCGCCTACAATGAGCAGTTCTTC. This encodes CASSLGAGGAYNEQFF.

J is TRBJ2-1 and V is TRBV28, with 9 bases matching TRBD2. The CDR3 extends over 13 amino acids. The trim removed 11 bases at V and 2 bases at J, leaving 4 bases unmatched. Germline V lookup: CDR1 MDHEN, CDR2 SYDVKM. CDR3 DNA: TGTGCCGGGGGCGGGAGGGCCTACAATGAGCAGTTCTTC. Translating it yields CAGGGRAYNEQFF.

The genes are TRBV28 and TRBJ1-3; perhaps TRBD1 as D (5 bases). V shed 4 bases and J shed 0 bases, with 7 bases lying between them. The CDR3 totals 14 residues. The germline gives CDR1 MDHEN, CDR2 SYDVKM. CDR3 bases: TGTGCCAGCAGTTGGAGGGGCTCTGGAAACACCATATATTTT. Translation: CASSWRGSGNTIYF. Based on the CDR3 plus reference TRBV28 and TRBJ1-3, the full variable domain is DVKVTQSSRYLVKRTGEKVFLECVQDMDHENMFWYRQDPGLGLRLIYFSYDVKMKEKGDIPEGYSVSREKKERFSLILESASTNQTSMYLCASSWRGSGNTIYFGEGSWLTVV.

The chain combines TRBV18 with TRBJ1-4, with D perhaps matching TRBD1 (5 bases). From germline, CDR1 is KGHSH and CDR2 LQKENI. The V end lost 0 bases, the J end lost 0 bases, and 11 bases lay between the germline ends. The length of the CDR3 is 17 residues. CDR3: CASSPPGRKATNEKLFF. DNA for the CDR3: TGTGCCAGCTCACCACCGGGGCGGAAGGCAACTAATGAAAAACTGTTTTTT. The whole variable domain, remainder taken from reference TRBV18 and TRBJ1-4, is NAGVMQNPRHLVRRRGQEARLRCSPMKGHSHVYWYRQLPEEGLKFMVYLQKENIIDESGMPKERFSAEFPKEGPSILRIQQVVRGDSAAYFCASSPPGRKATNEKLFFGSGTQLSVL.

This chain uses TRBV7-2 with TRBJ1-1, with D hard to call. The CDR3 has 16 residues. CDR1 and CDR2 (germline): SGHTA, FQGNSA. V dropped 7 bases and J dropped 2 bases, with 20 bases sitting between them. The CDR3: CASITPPSGQNTEAFF. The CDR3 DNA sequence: TGTGCCAGCATTACCCCGCCCTCAGGTCAAAACACTGAAGCTTTCTTT.

CDR3 protein: CASSGSGVDTEAFF. CDR3 sequence (DNA): TGTGCCAGCAGCGGCAGCGGGGTTGACACTGAAGCTTTCTTT. The chain combines TRBV5-6 with TRBJ1-1; D is ambiguous. Trimming removed 4 bases from V and 3 bases from J, with 13 bases in between. The CDR3 extends over 14 amino acids. CDR1 is SGHDT, CDR2 YYEEEE, per germline.

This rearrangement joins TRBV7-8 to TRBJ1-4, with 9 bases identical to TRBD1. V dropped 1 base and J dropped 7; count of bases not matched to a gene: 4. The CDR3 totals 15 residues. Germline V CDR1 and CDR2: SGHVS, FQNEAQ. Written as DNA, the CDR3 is TGTGCCAGCAGCTTAGGGGGGACAGGGCGTGAAAAACTGTTTTTT. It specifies CASSLGGTGREKLFF.

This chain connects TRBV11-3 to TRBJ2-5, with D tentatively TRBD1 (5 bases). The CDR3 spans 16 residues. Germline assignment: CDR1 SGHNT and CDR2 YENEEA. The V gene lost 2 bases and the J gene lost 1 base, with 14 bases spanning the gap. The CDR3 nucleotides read TGTGCCAGCAGCTTAACTGTCGACAGTCCCCAAGAGACCCAGTACTTC. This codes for CASSLTVDSPQETQYF.

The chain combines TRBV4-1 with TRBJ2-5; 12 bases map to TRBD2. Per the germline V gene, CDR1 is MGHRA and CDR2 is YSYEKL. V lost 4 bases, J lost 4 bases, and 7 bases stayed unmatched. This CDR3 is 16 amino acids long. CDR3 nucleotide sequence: TGCGCCAGCAGCCGGACGACTAGCGGGAGCTCAGAGACCCAGTACTTC. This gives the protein CASSRTTSGSSETQYF.

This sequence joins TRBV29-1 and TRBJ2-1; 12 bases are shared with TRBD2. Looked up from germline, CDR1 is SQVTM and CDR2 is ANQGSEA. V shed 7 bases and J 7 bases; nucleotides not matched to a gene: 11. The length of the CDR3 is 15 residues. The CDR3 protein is CSAGEGTSGQNEQFF. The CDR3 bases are TGCAGCGCTGGGGAGGGGACTAGCGGGCAGAATGAGCAGTTCTTC.

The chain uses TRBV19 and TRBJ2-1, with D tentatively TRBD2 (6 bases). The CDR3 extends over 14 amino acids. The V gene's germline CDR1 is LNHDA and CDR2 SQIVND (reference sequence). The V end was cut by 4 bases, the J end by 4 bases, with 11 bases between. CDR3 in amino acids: CASSNRDLYNEQFF. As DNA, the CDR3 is TGTGCCAGTAGTAACCGGGACTTATACAATGAGCAGTTCTTC.

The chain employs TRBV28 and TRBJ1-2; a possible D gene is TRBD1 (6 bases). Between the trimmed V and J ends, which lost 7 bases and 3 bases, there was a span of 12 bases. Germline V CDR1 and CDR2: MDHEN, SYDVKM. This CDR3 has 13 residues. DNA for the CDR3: TGTGCCAGCAAGACTTACAGGGACTATGGCTACACCTTC. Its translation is CASKTYRDYGYTF.

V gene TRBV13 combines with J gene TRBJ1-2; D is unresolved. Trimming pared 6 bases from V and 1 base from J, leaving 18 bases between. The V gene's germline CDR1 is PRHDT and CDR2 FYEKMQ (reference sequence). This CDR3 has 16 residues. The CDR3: CASSSRREAYNYGYTF. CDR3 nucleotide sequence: TGTGCCAGCAGTTCACGCCGGGAAGCTTATAACTATGGCTACACCTTC.

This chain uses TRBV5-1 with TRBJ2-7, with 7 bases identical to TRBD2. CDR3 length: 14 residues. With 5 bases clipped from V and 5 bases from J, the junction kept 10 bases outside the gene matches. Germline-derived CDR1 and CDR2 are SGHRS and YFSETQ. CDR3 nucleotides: TGCGCCAGCAGTAAAGCGGGATTGATCGACGAGCAGTACTTC. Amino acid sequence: CASSKAGLIDEQYF.

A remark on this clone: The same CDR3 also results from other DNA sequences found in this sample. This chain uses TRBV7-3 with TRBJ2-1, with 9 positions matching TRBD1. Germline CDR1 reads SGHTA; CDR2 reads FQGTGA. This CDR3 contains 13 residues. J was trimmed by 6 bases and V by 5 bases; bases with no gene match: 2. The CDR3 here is CASSLGQGNEQFF. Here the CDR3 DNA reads TGTGCCAGCAGCCTGGGACAGGGCAATGAGCAGTTCTTC.

The CDR3 loop reads CASSVVSGGTGELFF. CDR3 DNA sequence: TGTGCCAGCAGCGTAGTCTCGGGGGGCACCGGGGAGCTGTTTTTT. The chain employs TRBV9 and TRBJ2-2; TRBD2 agrees at 7 bases. Trimming cost V 0 bases and J 4 bases; bases outside gene matches: 3. In germline, CDR1 is SGDLS, CDR2 YYNGEE. The CDR3 has 15 amino acids.

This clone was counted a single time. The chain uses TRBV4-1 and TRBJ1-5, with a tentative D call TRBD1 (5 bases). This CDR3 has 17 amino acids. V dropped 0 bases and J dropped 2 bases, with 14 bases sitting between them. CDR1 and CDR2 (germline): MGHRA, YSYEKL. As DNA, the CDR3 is TGCGCCAGCAGCCAAGATTACGGGGGAATTGGCAATCAGCCCCAGCATTTT. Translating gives CASSQDYGGIGNQPQHF.